One and the same sample provided the 16 T cell receptor beta chains below, sequenced in a study of blood T cell repertoires in COVID-19 (dated by TCRdb to the early 2020s). Library preparation employed the immunoSEQ multiplex PCR assay. Here the immuneACCESS table is served through TCRdb, limited to in-frame sequences with V and J called. Missing clones are a known gap in these copies; in checked studies unresolved V genes cover under half, and the rest lacks a known reason. This sample holds approximately 82,000 clones; roughly 77% were observed only once. The ten largest account for 10% to 15% of the sample. Sequenced input: peripheral blood. The origin of the receptors is a human donor in a cohort sampled during active COVID-19.

This chain uses TRBV4-2 with TRBJ2-3; 12 bases are a match to TRBD2. V lost 3 bases to trimming and J lost 6 bases; unmatched junction nucleotides: 10. The CDR3 extends over 17 amino acids. Germline V CDR1 and CDR2: LGHNA, YNFKEQ. The CDR3 coding sequence is TGTGCCAGCAGCCACCGCCCCACTAGCGGGGGGAGGGATACGCAGTATTTT. Residues: CASSHRPTSGGRDTQYF.

The V gene is TRBV5-4, the J gene TRBJ1-1, with 9 nucleotides matching TRBD1. This CDR3 contains 16 residues. The germline CDR1 and CDR2 sequences are SGHNT and YYREEE (reference sequence). J lost 5 bases, V lost 0 bases, and 8 bases had no gene match. The CDR3 loop is CASSLGGGQGRTEAFF. CDR3 DNA: TGTGCCAGCAGCTTGGGGGGGGGACAGGGCAGGACTGAAGCTTTCTTT.

This clone has just one count. V is TRBV23-1 and J is TRBJ2-1, with 7 bases lining up with TRBD1. TRBV23-1 is reported as an ORF; its role is uncertain. The CDR3 sequence is 16 residues long. Trimming removed 1 base from V and 6 bases from J; junction bases left unmatched: 9. The CDR3 nucleotides read TGCGCCAGCAGTCAATTTGACAGGGCTTTTTGCAATGAGCAGTTCTTC. It codes for CASSQFDRAFCNEQFF.

Concerning this clone: Its ends do not fully match the called genes, so a read error is possible. V gene TRBV7-7 combines with J gene TRBJ2-3, with 10 bases matching TRBD2. Germline V gene lookup returns CDR1 SSHAT and CDR2 FNYEAQ (reference sequence). CDR3 length: 14 residues. In nucleotides, the CDR3 is TGTGCTAGCACTCCACTAGCGGGGACAGATACGCAGTATTTT. Its translation is CASTPLAGTDTQYF.

The rearrangement uses TRBV27 and TRBJ2-2; 7 nucleotides match TRBD2. The CDR3 runs 16 residues. Germline trimming cut 1 base from V and 4 bases from J; bases unmatched to any gene: 6. Germline CDR1 MNHEY, CDR2 SMNVEV (reference sequence). CDR3: CASSLLGGSVTGELFF. CDR3 bases: TGTGCCAGCAGTTTATTGGGAGGGTCGGTCACCGGGGAGCTGTTTTTT.

This chain joins TRBV5-1 and TRBJ1-4, with TRBD1 matching 8 bases. The CDR3 consists of 13 residues. The germline V gene encodes CDR1 SGHRS and CDR2 YFSETQ. Losses at the gene ends were 4 bases for V and 7 bases for J; bases not matched to a gene: 3. This CDR3 reads CASSLQGAEKLFF. DNA for the CDR3: TGCGCCAGCAGCCTTCAGGGGGCTGAAAAACTGTTTTTT.

The V call is TRBV9, the J call TRBJ1-5, with a possible D match to TRBD1 (5 bases). Germline V gene lookup returns CDR1 SGDLS and CDR2 YYNGEE. The CDR3 consists of 16 residues. The V end was cut by 0 bases, the J end by 0 bases, with 10 bases between. The CDR3 sequence is CASSVGSQGSNQPQHF. Written as DNA, the CDR3 is TGTGCCAGCAGCGTAGGTAGCCAGGGTAGCAATCAGCCCCAGCATTTT.

The chain couples TRBV18 to TRBJ2-2; 7 positions agree with TRBD1. The J segment lost 0 bases and the V segment lost 0 bases, leaving 1 base of the junction unmatched. The CDR3 totals 16 residues. The germline CDR1 and CDR2 sequences are KGHSH and LQKENI. The CDR3 region has the DNA TGTGCCAGCTCACCACCGGGGACAGCGAACACCGGGGAGCTGTTTTTT. The encoded protein is CASSPPGTANTGELFF.

This chain links TRBV9 with TRBJ1-6; 7 nucleotides match TRBD1. From germline, CDR1 is SGDLS and CDR2 YYNGEE. The CDR3 consists of 13 residues. The J segment lost 10 bases and the V segment lost 5 bases, leaving 6 bases of the junction unmatched. The CDR3 spells CASSTGVGSPLHF. The CDR3 region has the DNA TGTGCCAGCAGTACAGGGGTTGGCTCACCCCTCCACTTT.

The chain combines TRBV20-1 with TRBJ2-4, with unresolved D. The CDR3 is 10 residues long. The germline gives CDR1 DFQATT, CDR2 SNEGSKA (reference sequence). V lost 6 bases and J 11 bases, leaving 11 bases between the germline ends. The CDR3 sequence is CSASVGLQYF. In DNA form, the CDR3 reads TGCAGTGCCTCCGTGGGCCTTCAGTACTTC.

The chain links TRBV18 to TRBJ1-1; no definite D call. Germline loops: CDR1 KGHSH, CDR2 LQKENI. The CDR3 loop spans 13 amino acids. Between the trimmed V and J ends, which lost 9 bases and 5 bases, there was a span of 16 bases. CDR3 loop: CASFTRAGTEAFF. For the CDR3, the DNA is TGTGCCAGTTTCACGAGGGCGGGTACTGAAGCTTTCTTT.

This chain links TRBV14 with TRBJ1-1; TRBD1 is a possible D gene (5 bases). Germline CDR1 and CDR2: SGHDN and FVKESK. Trimming shortened V by 4 bases and J by 1 base, and 10 bases separated the two germline ends. CDR3 length: 14 amino acids. In DNA, the CDR3 is TGTGCCAGCAGCCCAGGGTTATCGAACACTGAAGCTTTCTTT. Residues: CASSPGLSNTEAFF.

V and J are TRBV6-5 and TRBJ1-1, with D maybe TRBD1 (6 bases). Germline CDR1 reads MNHEY; CDR2 reads SVGAGI. CDR3 size: 16 residues. V shed 0 bases and J shed 4 bases, with 15 bases lying between them. DNA of the CDR3: TGTGCCAGCAGTTACTCCCCAGGGGCAGGCGGCACTGAAGCTTTCTTT. Its protein product is CASSYSPGAGGTEAFF.

V and J are TRBV27 and TRBJ2-1; maybe TRBD2 (6 bases). The CDR3 spans 13 residues. V lost 6 bases and J lost 9, with 15 bases in between. Per the germline V gene, CDR1 is MNHEY and CDR2 is SMNVEV (reference sequence). The DNA of the CDR3 is TGTGCCAGCAGGCGGGACGGTGGTAGTGAGCAGTTCTTC. Its protein product is CASRRDGGSEQFF.

The chain couples TRBV19 to TRBJ2-7; 10 bases match TRBD1. CDR1 and CDR2 from the germline V gene are LNHDA and SQIVND (reference sequence). With V trimmed by 5 bases and J by 3 bases, 4 bases remained unmatched. The CDR3 is 14 amino acids. In DNA form, the CDR3 reads TGTGCCAGTAGTTACCGGGACAGGGGCTACGAGCAGTACTTC. Its translation is CASSYRDRGYEQYF.

The chain joins TRBV4-1 to TRBJ1-4; TRBD1 is a possible D gene (6 bases). The CDR3 has 17 amino acids. Germline V gene sequence: CDR1 MGHRA, CDR2 YSYEKL. Trimming cost V 0 bases and J 4 bases, with 15 bases left between them. The DNA for the CDR3 is TGCGCCAGCAGCCAAGATTTCAGGGGACGGGTTAATGAAAAACTGTTTTTT. Its protein product is CASSQDFRGRVNEKLFF.